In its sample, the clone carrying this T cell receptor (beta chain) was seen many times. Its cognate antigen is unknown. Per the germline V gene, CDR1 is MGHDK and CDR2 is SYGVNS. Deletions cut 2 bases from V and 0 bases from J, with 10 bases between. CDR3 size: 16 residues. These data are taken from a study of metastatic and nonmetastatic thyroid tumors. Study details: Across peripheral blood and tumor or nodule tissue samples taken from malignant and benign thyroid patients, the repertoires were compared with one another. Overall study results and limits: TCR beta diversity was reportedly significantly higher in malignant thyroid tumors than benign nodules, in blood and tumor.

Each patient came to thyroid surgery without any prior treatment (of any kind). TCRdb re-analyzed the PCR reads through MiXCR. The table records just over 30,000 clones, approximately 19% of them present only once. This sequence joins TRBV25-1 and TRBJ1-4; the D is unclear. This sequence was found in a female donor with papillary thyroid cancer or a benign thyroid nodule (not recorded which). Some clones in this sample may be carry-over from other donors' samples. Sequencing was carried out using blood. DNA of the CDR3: TGTGCCAGCAGTGAAGGAGGCGGTCCAACTAATGAAAAACTGTTTTTT. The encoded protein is CASSEGGGPTNEKLFF.